This TCR beta chain originates from a study of control samples from healthy donors and cancer patients. TCRdb keeps only in-frame clones here, not all; method: immunoSEQ multiplex PCR. Altogether fewer than 200,000 clones are present, about 94% being singletons, with the ten largest covering over 3.5%. This CDR3 comprises 16 residues. Germline values: CDR1 LNHDA, CDR2 SQIVND (reference sequence). V was clipped by 5 bases and J by 5 bases; unmatched bases: 9. The rearrangement joins TRBV19 to TRBJ2-2; 9 nucleotides align to TRBD1. This clonotype was sampled from a woman in her fifties or sixties in good health. The sample taken for sequencing was blood. The chain's CDR3 is CASSSTGTGKTGELFF. The CDR3 DNA is TGTGCCAGTAGTTCTACCGGGACAGGGAAGACCGGGGAGCTGTTTTTT. The entire variable domain, with the rest obtained from reference TRBV19 and TRBJ2-2, is as follows: DGGITQSPKYLFRKEGQNVTLSCEQNLNHDAMYWYRQDPGQGLRLIYYSQIVNDFQKGDIAEGYSVSREKKESFPLTVTSAQKNPTAFYLCASSSTGTGKTGELFFGEGSRLTVL.